A single count supports the clone carrying this TCR beta chain. CDR3 length: 15 amino acids. The germline CDR1 and CDR2 sequences are SNHLY and FYNNEI. Deletions cut 5 bases from V and 8 bases from J, with 18 bases between. These data originate in a study of blood T cell repertoires in COVID-19. Overall study context: T cells, B-cell-depleted T cells, or PBMCs supplied cDNA or gDNA.

In the authors' methods: Counts of nucleated cells, estimated from reference gene primer amplification, were obtained. TCRdb keeps only in-frame clones here, not all; method: immunoSEQ multiplex PCR. Clonal size and the V and J genes are those of that table, whereas D and trimming came from the DNA. This sample yields roughly 97,000 clones, of which roughly 83% are seen a single time; roughly 3.3% belongs to the top ten. The chain combines TRBV2 with TRBJ2-2, with D hard to call. The receptor comes from a woman of 80 years or more with active or convalescent COVID-19. Sequencing was done on a sample of peripheral blood. This chain's CDR3 is CASSSLAASAGELFF. The CDR3 DNA follows: TGTGCCAGCAGTTCCTTAGCCGCGAGCGCAGGGGAGCTGTTTTTT.